This T cell receptor (beta chain) was sequenced in a study of blood T cell repertoires in COVID-19. Study-wide context: PBMCs, B-cell-depleted T cells, or T cells provided the cDNA or gDNA that made up the material.

V was shortened by 0 bases and J by 0 bases, with 18 bases between the two germline ends. There are 20 residues in the CDR3. CDR1 SGHTA and CDR2 FQGNSA come from the germline V gene. Original analysis: Researchers report that nucleated cell counts were estimated from reference gene primer amplification. Sequencing used immunoSEQ multiplex PCR; TCRdb keeps in-frame clones, though not all of them. That table supplies the V and J calls and clone size; D and trimming were determined from the DNA. The sample records roughly 120,000 clones, around 90% being singletons. The specimen was peripheral blood. The rearrangement joins TRBV7-2 to TRBJ1-6; no clear D gene. The TCR comes from a human donor in a cohort sampled during active COVID-19. CDR3 protein: CASSLAPKTRESSYNSPLHF. The CDR3 DNA reads as TGTGCCAGCAGCTTAGCACCTAAAACTCGGGAAAGCTCCTATAATTCACCCCTCCACTTT.